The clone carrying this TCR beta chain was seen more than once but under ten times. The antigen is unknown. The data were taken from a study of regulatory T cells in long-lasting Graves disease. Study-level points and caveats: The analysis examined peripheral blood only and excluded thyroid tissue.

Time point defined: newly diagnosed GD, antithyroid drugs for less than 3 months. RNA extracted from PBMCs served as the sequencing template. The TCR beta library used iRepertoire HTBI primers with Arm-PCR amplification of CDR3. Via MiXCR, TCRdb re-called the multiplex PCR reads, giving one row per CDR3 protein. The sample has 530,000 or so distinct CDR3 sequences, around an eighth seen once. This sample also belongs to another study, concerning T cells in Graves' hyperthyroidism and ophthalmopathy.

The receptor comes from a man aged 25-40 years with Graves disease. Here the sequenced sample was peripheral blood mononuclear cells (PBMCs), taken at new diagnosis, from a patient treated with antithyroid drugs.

Here the CDR3 DNA reads TGTGCCAGCAGACGACAGGGTGGCGAGCAGTACTTC. Protein sequence: CASRRQGGEQYF. V gene TRBV3-1 combines with J gene TRBJ2-7; 7 positions agree with TRBD1. V was clipped by 6 bases and J by 6 bases; unmatched bases: 5. The CDR3 loop spans 12 amino acids. Germline lookup yields CDR1 LGHDT and CDR2 YNNKEL (reference sequence).